The 3 T cell receptor beta chains given below trace back to one sample, sequenced in a study of cytomegalovirus exposure and HLA in healthy donors. A multiplex PCR was run with 60 Vbeta primers and 13 Jbeta primers. The method was immunoSEQ multiplex PCR; TCRdb's version includes in-frame clones alone and lacks a portion of them. Of over 95,000 clones in the sample, 76% were seen once. Sequencing was performed on PBMCs. The source is a woman aged 35 to 49 in good health and CMV-seropositive.

This sequence joins TRBV5-1 and TRBJ1-1; 10 bases fit TRBD1. Germline V gene lookup returns CDR1 SGHRS and CDR2 YFSETQ. V lost 0 bases to trimming and J lost 1 base; unmatched junction nucleotides: 3. The CDR3 has 16 residues. CDR3 sequence reads: CASSLAGTGANTEAFF. In DNA, the CDR3 is TGCGCCAGCAGCTTGGCTGGGACAGGGGCGAACACTGAAGCTTTCTTT.

V gene TRBV6-5 combines with J gene TRBJ1-6, with 7 bases identical to TRBD1. Germline assignment: CDR1 MNHEY and CDR2 SVGAGI. This CDR3 region has 15 residues. The trim removed 5 bases at V and 11 bases at J, leaving 12 bases unmatched. The CDR3 sequence is CASSQRPGQTTPLHF. CDR3 bases: TGTGCCAGCAGTCAGCGACCGGGACAGACAACACCCCTCCACTTT.

This clone was observed a handful of times. The chain has TRBV10-2 and TRBJ1-1; 7 positions agree with TRBD1. The length of the CDR3 is 15 residues. The trim removed 6 bases at V and 3 bases at J, leaving 10 bases unmatched. Looked up from germline, CDR1 is WSHSY and CDR2 is SAAADI. The CDR3 DNA reads as TGCGCCAGCAGGCTTCACGGGACAGAAGACACTGAAGCTTTCTTT. It yields the protein CASRLHGTEDTEAFF.